A single sample gave rise to the 19 T cell receptor beta chains below, sequenced in a study of shared clonotypes between healthy human individuals. TCRdb keeps only in-frame clones here, not all; method: immunoSEQ multiplex PCR. The sample has approximately 650,000 clones, around 95% seen once. CD45RO-negative CD8 cells positively selected for CCR7 made up the naive population, which excluded terminally differentiated effector memory CD45RA+ cells. Sample: naive CD8+ T cells sorted from blood. The source is a woman between 25 and 40 years old in good health.

V gene TRBV11-3 combines with J gene TRBJ2-1; D remains ambiguous. Deletions cut 1 base from V and 5 bases from J, with 6 bases between. The germline V gene encodes CDR1 SGHNT and CDR2 YENEEA. CDR3 size: 13 residues. For the CDR3, the DNA is TGTGCCAGCAGCTTAGCAGGAGACAATGAGCAGTTCTTC. This encodes CASSLAGDNEQFF.

The count of this clone is one. The same CDR3 can be traced to other DNA sequences in this sample. The chain employs TRBV19 and TRBJ2-7; no clear D. The V gene's germline CDR1 is LNHDA and CDR2 SQIVND (reference sequence). CDR3 length equals 13 residues. Trimming pared 1 base from V and 0 bases from J, leaving 4 bases between. CDR3 sequence reads: CASSIAASYEQYF. DNA for the CDR3: TGTGCCAGTAGTATAGCAGCCTCCTACGAGCAGTACTTC.

About this clone: A single base separates this from a much larger clone, so it may be a read error. Different DNA sequences within this sample yield the same CDR3. This rearrangement joins TRBV27 to TRBJ1-5, with D hard to call. Looked up from germline, CDR1 is MNHEY and CDR2 is SMNVEV (reference sequence). There are 13 residues in the CDR3. The V gene lost 5 bases and the J gene lost 1 base, with 6 bases spanning the gap. The CDR3 loop reads CASSPGSNQPQHF. In DNA form, the CDR3 reads TGTGCCAGCAGTCCCGGAAGCAATCAGCCCCAGCATTTT.

The chain uses TRBV6-5 and TRBJ2-2; D might be TRBD2 (5 bases). V gave up 4 bases and J gave up 1 base, with 13 bases separating them. CDR1 is MNHEY, CDR2 SVGAGI, per germline. The CDR3 loop spans 16 amino acids. The CDR3 protein is CASSLSDGVNTGELFF. The CDR3 DNA follows: TGTGCCAGCAGTTTATCCGACGGGGTGAACACCGGGGAGCTGTTTTTT.

This chain connects TRBV5-6 to TRBJ2-1; 7 bases line up with TRBD2. The CDR3 consists of 13 residues. Germline V lookup: CDR1 SGHDT, CDR2 YYEEEE. V lost 4 bases, J lost 13 bases, and 11 bases stayed unmatched. CDR3: CASSRGGNGRQFF. The CDR3 region has the DNA TGTGCCAGCAGCCGCGGGGGAAACGGGAGACAGTTCTTC.

This clone was seen just once. The chain recombines TRBV2 with TRBJ1-3, with D unresolved. Deletions cut 7 bases from V and 0 bases from J, with 16 bases between. The length of the CDR3 is 16 residues. Germline V gene sequence: CDR1 SNHLY, CDR2 FYNNEI. In nucleotides, the CDR3 is TGTGCCAGCATGGGCCCCGGACGGAGCTCTGGAAACACCATATATTTT. It yields the protein CASMGPGRSSGNTIYF.

The chain carries TRBV5-6 and TRBJ1-2, with TRBD1 identical over 10 bases. The length of the CDR3 is 14 residues. With 0 bases clipped from V and 6 bases from J, the junction kept 2 bases outside the gene matches. Germline V gene lookup returns CDR1 SGHDT and CDR2 YYEEEE. This CDR3 is CASSLETGGHGYTF. The CDR3 nucleotides are TGTGCCAGCAGCTTGGAGACAGGGGGCCATGGCTACACCTTC. Based on the CDR3 plus reference TRBV5-6 and TRBJ1-2, the full variable domain is DAGVTQSPTHLIKTRGQQVTLRCSPKSGHDTVSWYQQALGQGPQFIFQYYEEEERQRGNFPDRFSGHQFPNYSSELNVNALLLGDSALYLCASSLETGGHGYTFGSGTRLTVV.

The V call is TRBV6-1, the J call TRBJ2-7; 8 nucleotides match TRBD1. The trim removed 5 bases at V and 3 bases at J, leaving 3 bases unmatched. The germline CDR1 and CDR2 sequences are MNHNS and SASEGT. The CDR3 totals 13 residues. Here the CDR3 DNA reads TGTGCCAGCAGTAACGGACAGGGCTACGAGCAGTACTTC. Translation gives CASSNGQGYEQYF.

The chain carries TRBV7-9 and TRBJ2-5, with 7 bases fitting TRBD1. V dropped 5 bases and J dropped 5; count of bases not matched to a gene: 11. The CDR3 runs to 15 residues. Germline-derived CDR1 and CDR2 are SEHNR and FQNEAQ (reference sequence). The CDR3 here is CASSLGTAYGETQYF. The CDR3 region has the DNA TGTGCCAGCAGCCTGGGGACAGCTTATGGGGAGACCCAGTACTTC.

Concerning this clone: Other DNA sequences in this specimen translate into the identical CDR3. The chain couples TRBV27 to TRBJ2-7; weak D call: TRBD2 (5 bases). CDR1 and CDR2 (germline): MNHEY, SMNVEV (reference sequence). This CDR3 comprises 13 residues. Trimming removed 3 bases from V and 1 base from J, with 7 bases in between. The DNA for the CDR3 is TGTGCCAGCAGTTTCGGGGTATCCTACGAGCAGTACTTC. Translation: CASSFGVSYEQYF.

J is TRBJ2-7 and V is TRBV11-2, with TRBD2 matching over 10 bases. Germline values: CDR1 SGHAT, CDR2 FQNNGV. After removal of 5 bases from V and 5 bases from J, the junction contained 9 bases not matched to a gene. The CDR3 has 15 residues. The CDR3 coding sequence is TGTGCCAGCAGCCTCAGCGGGAGGGGGTTGGACGAGCAGTACTTC. Its translation: CASSLSGRGLDEQYF.

The CDR3 DNA follows: TGCGCCAGCAGCCAACTAGCGGTGAGCACAGATACGCAGTATTTT. This encodes CASSQLAVSTDTQYF. V usage is TRBV5-1 and J usage is TRBJ2-3; 8 bases are a match to TRBD2. Trimming at V came to 4 bases and at J to 0 bases, leaving 4 bases not matched to a gene. The germline gives CDR1 SGHRS, CDR2 YFSETQ. CDR3 size: 15 residues.

The chain's CDR3 is CASSPNAYEQYF. The CDR3, as DNA: TGTGCCAGCAGTCCCAACGCCTACGAGCAGTACTTC. The gene calls are TRBV6-5 and TRBJ2-7; D uncertain. Germline V gene data show CDR1 as MNHEY and CDR2 as SVGAGI. The V end lost 5 bases, the J end lost 2 bases, and 7 bases lay between the germline ends. The CDR3 loop spans 12 amino acids.

The CDR3 sequence is CASSPYLAGQYEQYF. CDR3 nucleotide sequence: TGTGCCAGCAGCCCTTATTTAGCGGGCCAATACGAGCAGTACTTC. The chain carries TRBV7-6 and TRBJ2-7; 7 bases are shared with TRBD2. The V gene end was trimmed by 5 bases and the J gene end by 4 bases; junction bases not matched to a gene: 11. Looked up from germline, CDR1 is SGHVS and CDR2 is FNYEAQ. The CDR3 spans 15 residues. Based on the CDR3 plus reference TRBV7-6 and TRBJ2-7, the full variable domain is GAGVSQSPRYKVTKRGQDVALRCDPISGHVSLYWYRQALGQGPEFLTYFNYEAQQDKSGLPNDRFSAERPEGSISTLTIQRTEQRDSAMYRCASSPYLAGQYEQYFGPGTRLTVT.

The V gene is TRBV2, the J gene TRBJ2-1, with D hard to call. V lost 10 bases and J 0 bases, leaving 16 bases between the germline ends. This CDR3 has 15 residues. From germline, CDR1 is SNHLY and CDR2 FYNNEI. The CDR3 region is CATLLLESSYNEQFF. CDR3 in DNA: TGTGCCACCCTTTTGCTGGAAAGCTCCTACAATGAGCAGTTCTTC.

The V gene is TRBV19, the J gene TRBJ1-5; TRBD1 matches 10 bases. The CDR3 loop spans 14 amino acids. Trimming at V came to 5 bases and at J to 7 bases, leaving 5 bases not matched to a gene. Germline V lookup: CDR1 LNHDA, CDR2 SQIVND (reference sequence). The CDR3 protein is CASSDGQGGQPQHF. The CDR3 coding sequence is TGTGCCAGTAGTGATGGACAGGGGGGCCAGCCCCAGCATTTT.

The V and J genes are TRBV27 and TRBJ2-1, with D uncertain. This CDR3 region has 17 residues. The V and J ends lost 6 bases and 0 bases respectively, with 18 bases between them. Germline lookup yields CDR1 MNHEY and CDR2 SMNVEV (reference sequence). The chain's CDR3 is CASRINSSPYSYNEQFF. CDR3 nucleotide sequence: TGTGCCAGCAGAATCAACTCGTCCCCGTACTCCTACAATGAGCAGTTCTTC.

The chain combines TRBV29-1 with TRBJ2-1, with 10 bases identical to TRBD2. Germline CDR1 and CDR2: SQVTM and ANQGSEA. V lost 4 bases and J lost 6; bases outside the gene matches: 6. The CDR3 is made up of 14 amino acids. DNA of the CDR3: TGCAGCGTTGCCGGGACTAGCGAAACCAATGAGCAGTTCTTC. Translation: CSVAGTSETNEQFF.

The sample holds one count of this clone. The V and J genes are TRBV27 and TRBJ2-2, with TRBD2 matching 10 bases. Looked up from germline, CDR1 is MNHEY and CDR2 is SMNVEV (reference sequence). The length of the CDR3 is 16 residues. V was clipped by 5 bases and J by 5 bases; unmatched bases: 8. As DNA, the CDR3 is TGTGCCAGCAGTGTGATACTAGCGGGAAGGACCGGGGAGCTGTTTTTT. Its translation is CASSVILAGRTGELFF.